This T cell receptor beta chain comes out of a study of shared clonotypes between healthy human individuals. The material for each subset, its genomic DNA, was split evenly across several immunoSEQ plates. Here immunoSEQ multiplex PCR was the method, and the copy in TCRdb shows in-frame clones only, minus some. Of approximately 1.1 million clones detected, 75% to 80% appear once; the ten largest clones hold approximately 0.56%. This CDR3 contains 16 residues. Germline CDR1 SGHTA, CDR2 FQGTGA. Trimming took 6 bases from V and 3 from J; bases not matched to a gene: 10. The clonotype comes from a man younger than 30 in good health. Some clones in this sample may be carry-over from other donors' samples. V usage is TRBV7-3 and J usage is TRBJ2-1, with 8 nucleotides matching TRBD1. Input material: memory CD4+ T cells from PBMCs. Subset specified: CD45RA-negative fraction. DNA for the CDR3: TGTGCCAGCAGTCAAAAGTCAGGGGGCCTCTACAATGAGCAGTTCTTC. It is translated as CASSQKSGGLYNEQFF.